Listed below are T cell receptor beta chains from one sample, sequenced in a study of blood T cell repertoires in COVID-19. Sequenced by immunoSEQ multiplex PCR; TCRdb stores in-frame clones only, minus some. The sample contains some 120,000 clones, around nine tenths of which appear only once. Sequencing was performed on peripheral blood. Receptors were obtained from a woman in her forties or fifties with active or convalescent COVID-19. CDR3s leave out the opening cysteine and the closing phenylalanine or tryptophan. The order of the fields is V gene, J gene, CDR3 protein.

V: TRBV5-1
J: TRBJ1-5
CDR3: ASSPESLPNQPQH

V: TRBV14
J: TRBJ1-2
CDR3: ASSQDTSGGYT

V: TRBV6-6
J: TRBJ1-1
CDR3: ASLTGDIGNTEAF

V: TRBV7-6
J: TRBJ2-1
CDR3: ASSTGLAGRPYIHEQF

V: TRBV11-2
J: TRBJ2-3
CDR3: ASSLAMSADTQY

V: TRBV27
J: TRBJ2-7
CDR3: ASKLAGPYEQY

V: TRBV9
J: TRBJ1-5
CDR3: ASSVEGHNQPQH

V: TRBV7-3
J: TRBJ2-1
CDR3: ASSLGQGTYNEQF

V: TRBV14
J: TRBJ1-1
CDR3: ASSQVGGLEAF

V: TRBV7-2
J: TRBJ2-7
CDR3: ASSARGRGPYEQY

V: TRBV6-5
J: TRBJ2-1
CDR3: ASSYGPSGSYNEQF

V: TRBV9
J: TRBJ2-5
CDR3: ASSVQAGGETQY

V: TRBV20-1
J: TRBJ2-1
CDR3: SASRVVSGGSYNEQF

V: TRBV5-1
J: TRBJ2-1
CDR3: ASSLAGGRGEF

V: TRBV3-1/TRBV3-2
J: TRBJ2-2
CDR3: ASSQDRAGELF

V: TRBV3-1/TRBV3-2
J: TRBJ2-6
CDR3: ASSRTGGGGANVLT

V: TRBV11-3
J: TRBJ2-1
CDR3: ASSFPGTRDNEQF

V: TRBV27
J: TRBJ1-1
CDR3: ASSLGQNTEAF

V: TRBV9
J: TRBJ2-3
CDR3: ASSTSGRAGDTQY

V: TRBV3-1/TRBV3-2
J: TRBJ2-2
CDR3: ASSTFRSGPNTGELF

V: TRBV28
J: TRBJ2-5
CDR3: ASSLRETPQETQY

V: TRBV19
J: TRBJ2-5
CDR3: ASSRGLEETQY

V: TRBV11-2
J: TRBJ2-2
CDR3: ASRLNSDRDWSTGELF

V: TRBV18
J: TRBJ2-1
CDR3: ASSPLLAGIPNEQF

V: TRBV18
J: TRBJ2-1
CDR3: ASSPSRGSHEQF

V: TRBV7-9
J: TRBJ2-3
CDR3: ASIGQGLGSPSTDTQY

V: TRBV7-2
J: TRBJ2-7
CDR3: ASSSFPQGSTEQY

V: TRBV7-9
J: TRBJ2-1
CDR3: ASSRGTRQF

V: TRBV19
J: TRBJ1-6
CDR3: ASKDRHLAIASPLH

V: TRBV12-1
J: TRBJ2-3
CDR3: ASGGGRGSVSDTQY

V: TRBV29-1
J: TRBJ2-5
CDR3: SGLGVETQY

V: TRBV7-2
J: TRBJ1-5
CDR3: ASSLHRADQPQH

V: TRBV10-3
J: TRBJ1-1
CDR3: AISERPPDSNTEAF

V: TRBV5-4
J: TRBJ2-3
CDR3: ASSHSGGTLDTQY

V: TRBV28
J: TRBJ2-1
CDR3: ASRKMGGSYNEQF

V: TRBV6-4
J: TRBJ2-3
CDR3: ASSVSSTDTQY

V: TRBV10-3
J: TRBJ1-1
CDR3: AIRQGENTEAF

V: TRBV21-1
J: TRBJ2-3
CDR3: ASSKAETGLAGCGGPDTQY

V: TRBV7-2
J: TRBJ2-7
CDR3: ASSRDRAFSYEQY

V: TRBV7-6
J: TRBJ2-3
CDR3: ASSLRGQGSDTQY

V: TRBV7-2
J: TRBJ1-1
CDR3: ASSSAQEAF

V: TRBV19
J: TRBJ1-4
CDR3: ASSASGGEKLF

V: TRBV27
J: TRBJ2-1
CDR3: ASSGGANSYNEQF

V: TRBV19
J: TRBJ2-7
CDR3: ASSIDPRTGAYEQY

V: TRBV19
J: TRBJ1-2
CDR3: ASSNTGLAYGYT

V: TRBV7-9
J: TRBJ1-5
CDR3: ASSTSGTGSNQPQH

V: TRBV30
J: TRBJ1-5
CDR3: AWGQGLNNQPQH

V: TRBV9
J: TRBJ1-1
CDR3: ASSVEGRDTEAF

V: TRBV18
J: TRBJ2-1
CDR3: ASSPRGPGTFSYNEQF

V: TRBV7-9
J: TRBJ2-5
CDR3: ASSSAEETQY

V: TRBV4-3
J: TRBJ2-1
CDR3: ASSQESSGAYNEQF

V: TRBV19
J: TRBJ1-1
CDR3: ASKSQQGGWITEAF

V: TRBV24-1
J: TRBJ1-2
CDR3: ATSDTRTGERGYGYT

V: TRBV12-5
J: TRBJ2-5
CDR3: ARRGSRETQY